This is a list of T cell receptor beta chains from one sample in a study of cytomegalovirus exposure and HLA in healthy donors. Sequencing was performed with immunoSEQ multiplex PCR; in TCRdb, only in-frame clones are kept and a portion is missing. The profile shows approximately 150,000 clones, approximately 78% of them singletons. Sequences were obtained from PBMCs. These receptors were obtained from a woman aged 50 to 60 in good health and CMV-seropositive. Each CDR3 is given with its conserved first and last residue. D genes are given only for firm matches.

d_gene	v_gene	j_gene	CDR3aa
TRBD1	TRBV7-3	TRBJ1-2	CASSHGTGKGYTF
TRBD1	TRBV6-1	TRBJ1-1	CASSEPIRTGPMNTEAFF
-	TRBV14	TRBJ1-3	CASSQDLGRVIDF
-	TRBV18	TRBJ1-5	CASSPTGGQPQHF
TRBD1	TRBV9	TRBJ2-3	CASSATGRTDTQYF
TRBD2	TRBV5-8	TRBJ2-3	CASSRELRLAGAGDTQYF
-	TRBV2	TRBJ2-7	CASRAAEQYF
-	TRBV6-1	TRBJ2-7	CASSENTEHYEQYF
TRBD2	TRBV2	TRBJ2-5	CASSDGGGTQETQYF
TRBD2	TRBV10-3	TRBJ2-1	CAINPGQGTSGGINEQFF
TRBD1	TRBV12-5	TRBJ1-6	CASGSKQGAYNSPLHF
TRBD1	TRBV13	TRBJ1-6	CASSVLQGVNSPLHF
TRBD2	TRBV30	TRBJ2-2	CAWKASGGRGTGELFF
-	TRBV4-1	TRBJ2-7	CASSQDDQGWDEQYF
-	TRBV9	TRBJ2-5	CASSVGGPIGETQYF
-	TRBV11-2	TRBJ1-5	CASSLDYSNQPQHF
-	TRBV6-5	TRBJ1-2	CASNSGPRGYGYTF
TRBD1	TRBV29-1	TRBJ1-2	CSVLKGGGTGGATNGYTF
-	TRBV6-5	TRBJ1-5	CASSVRGLNQPQHF
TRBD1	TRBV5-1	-	CASSGTGGPTYEQYF
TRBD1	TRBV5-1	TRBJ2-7	CASSLEGAGYEQYF
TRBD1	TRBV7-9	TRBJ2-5	CASSLAATGYQETQYF
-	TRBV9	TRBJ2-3	CASSQAQDTQYF
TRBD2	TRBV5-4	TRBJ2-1	CASSPQGLAGEQFF
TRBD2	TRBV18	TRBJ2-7	CASSIAGEEQYF
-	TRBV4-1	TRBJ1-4	CASSQVLPGLRNEKLFF
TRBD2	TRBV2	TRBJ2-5	CASSASGGARETQYF
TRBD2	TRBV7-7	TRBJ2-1	CASSRGLAGYNEQFF
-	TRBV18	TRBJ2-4	CASSPPGRVGFVQYF
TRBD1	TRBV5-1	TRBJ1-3	CASTLTGLLSGNTIYF
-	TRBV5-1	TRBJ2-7	CASTGLDSYEQYF
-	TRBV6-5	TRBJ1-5	CASSLGVTGNQPQHF
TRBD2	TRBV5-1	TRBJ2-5	CASSVTSGGYETQYF
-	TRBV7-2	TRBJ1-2	CASSLGGSYGYTF
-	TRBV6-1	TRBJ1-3	CASSERGKGNTIYF
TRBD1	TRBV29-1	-	CSVGGGRGYEQYF
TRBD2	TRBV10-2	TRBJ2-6	CASSAGGISGANVLTF
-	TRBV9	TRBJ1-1	CASSPGGGAEAFF
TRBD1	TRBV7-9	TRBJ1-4	CSSSLGTQGANEKLFF
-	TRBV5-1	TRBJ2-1	CASQGGFNEQFF
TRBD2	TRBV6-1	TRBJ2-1	CASRRSGGRYNEQFF